This T cell receptor beta chain was sequenced during a study of shared clonotypes between healthy human individuals. For the study at large: Each donor had three CD4 naive, three CD4 memory, two CD8 naive and one CD8 memory plate.

Genomic DNA from each subset was divided evenly over several immunoSEQ plates. Sequenced by immunoSEQ multiplex PCR; TCRdb stores in-frame clones only, minus some. The sample includes 1.5 million to 2.5 million clones, just under 95% of them seen just once. This CDR3 comprises 13 residues. Germline V lookup: CDR1 MNHEY, CDR2 SMNVEV (reference sequence). V lost 3 bases and J 5 bases, leaving 7 bases between the germline ends. Naive CD8 populations comprised CD45RO-negative cells positively selected for CCR7, excluding terminally differentiated effector memory CD45RA+ cells. Sample: naive CD8+ T cells sorted from blood. This clonotype was obtained from a man aged 18-30 years in good health. The chain uses TRBV27 and TRBJ1-4; D not resolved. The CDR3 DNA reads as TGTGCCAGCAGTTTGAAGGGAAATGAAAAACTGTTTTTT. Translation gives CASSLKGNEKLFF.